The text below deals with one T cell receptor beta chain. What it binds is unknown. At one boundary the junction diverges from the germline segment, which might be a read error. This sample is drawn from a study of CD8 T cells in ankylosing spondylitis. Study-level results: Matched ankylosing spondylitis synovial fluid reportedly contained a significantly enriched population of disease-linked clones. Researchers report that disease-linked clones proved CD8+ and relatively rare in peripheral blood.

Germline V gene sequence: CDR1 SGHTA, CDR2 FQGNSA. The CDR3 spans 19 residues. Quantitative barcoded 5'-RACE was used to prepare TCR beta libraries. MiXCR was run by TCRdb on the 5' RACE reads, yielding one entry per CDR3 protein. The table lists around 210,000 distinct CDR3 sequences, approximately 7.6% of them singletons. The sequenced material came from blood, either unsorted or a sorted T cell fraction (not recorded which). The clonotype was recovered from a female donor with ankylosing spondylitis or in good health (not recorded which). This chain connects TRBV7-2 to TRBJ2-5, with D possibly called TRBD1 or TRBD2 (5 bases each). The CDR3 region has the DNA TGTGCCAGCAGCTTATTCGTCGGGGTGGGCGGTTGGGGGAAAGAGGCCCAGTACTTC. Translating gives CASSLFVGVGGWGKEAQYF. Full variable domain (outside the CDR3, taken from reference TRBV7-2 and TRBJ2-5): GAGVSQSPSNKVTEKGKDVELRCDPISGHTALYWYRQSLGQGLEFLIYFQGNSAPDKSGLPSDRFSAERTGGSVSTLTIQRTQQEDSAVYLCASSLFVGVGGWGKEAQYFGPGTRLLVL.